This TCR beta chain was documented in a study of Graves' ophthalmopathy and Graves' hyperthyroidism. Whole-study context: Stable hyperthyroidism meant no ophthalmopathy within 18 months of follow-up.

This CDR3 region has 14 residues. CDR1 is LNHNV and CDR2 is YYDKDF in the germline V gene (reference sequence). On this clonotype itself: Its specificity is unknown. An end of the junction does not agree with germline; a read error may underlie this.

Study outcomes and limitations: Built on 13 signatures, a model told ophthalmopathy apart from stable hyperthyroidism with 85% to 90% sensitivity and around 80% specificity. Ophthalmopathy progression cases were predicted by the model with roughly 71% sensitivity and more than 72% specificity. Most thyroid clonotypes expanded beyond 0.001 frequency were also found in blood.

Scientists amplified the TCR beta CDR3 regions from RNA transcripts. Second-round multiplex PCR came after first-round RT-PCR with HTBI primers. TCRdb re-called the multiplex PCR reads through MiXCR, storing one row per CDR3 protein. The repertoire includes roughly 1.1 million distinct CDR3 sequences, about 40% of them detected once, and around 10% sits in the top ten. V usage is TRBV15 and J usage is TRBJ2-2; D could derive from TRBD1 or TRBD2 (7 bases each). Input material: peripheral blood or thyroid tissue (not recorded which). The sequence derives from an adult man with Graves' hyperthyroidism. The CDR3 DNA reads TGTGCCACCTCCAGGGGGGGCCGCACCGGGGAGCTGCTTTTT. This encodes CATSRGGRTGELLF.